The clone carrying this TCR beta chain was counted between two and nine times. What it binds is unknown. TCR beta CDR3 regions were amplified from RNA transcripts. RT-PCR in the first round (using the HTBI primer set) targeted the TCR CDR3. TCRdb re-derived calls from the multiplex PCR reads in MiXCR, one entry per CDR3 protein. The sample lists 560,000 or so distinct CDR3 sequences, 15% to 20% occurring once. A patient was excluded if there was uncontrolled infection, other autoimmune disease, pregnancy or lactation. This sample was taken from a study of T cells in Graves' hyperthyroidism and ophthalmopathy. The overall study: Pretreatment peripheral blood was obtained at initial diagnosis. Study-wide results and limits: Also found in blood were most expanded thyroid clonotypes above 0.001.

Germline CDR1 PRHDT, CDR2 FYEKMQ (reference sequence). The CDR3 is made up of 13 amino acids. V was shortened by 2 bases and J by 2 bases, with 6 bases between the two germline ends. This receptor was identified in a man in his forties with Graves' ophthalmopathy. The chain carries TRBV13 and TRBJ2-5; D is unresolved. The material sequenced was blood. As DNA, the CDR3 is TGTGCCAGCAGCTTATCGATGCAAGAGACCCAGTACTTC. Residues: CASSLSMQETQYF.